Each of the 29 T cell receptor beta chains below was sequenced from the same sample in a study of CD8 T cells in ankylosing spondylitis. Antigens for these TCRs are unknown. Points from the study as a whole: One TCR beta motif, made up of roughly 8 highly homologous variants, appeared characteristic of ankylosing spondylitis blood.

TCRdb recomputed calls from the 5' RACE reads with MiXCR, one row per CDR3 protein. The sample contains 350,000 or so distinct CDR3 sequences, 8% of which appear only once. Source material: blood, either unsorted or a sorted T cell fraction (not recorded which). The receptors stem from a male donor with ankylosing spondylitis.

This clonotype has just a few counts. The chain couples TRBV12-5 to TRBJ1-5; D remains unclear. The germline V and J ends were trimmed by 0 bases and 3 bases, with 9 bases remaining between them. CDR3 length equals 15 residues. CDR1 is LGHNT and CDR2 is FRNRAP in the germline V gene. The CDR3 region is CASGLVPGFNQPQHF. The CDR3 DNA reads TGTGCTAGTGGTTTGGTACCGGGGTTCAATCAGCCCCAGCATTTT.

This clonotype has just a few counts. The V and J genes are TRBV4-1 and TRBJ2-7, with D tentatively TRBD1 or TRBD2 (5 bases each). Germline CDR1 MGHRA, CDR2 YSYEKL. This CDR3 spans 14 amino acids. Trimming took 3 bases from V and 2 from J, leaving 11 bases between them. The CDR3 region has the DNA TGCGCCAGCAGCCACCGGGACCAAACCTACGAGCAGTACTTC. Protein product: CASSHRDQTYEQYF.

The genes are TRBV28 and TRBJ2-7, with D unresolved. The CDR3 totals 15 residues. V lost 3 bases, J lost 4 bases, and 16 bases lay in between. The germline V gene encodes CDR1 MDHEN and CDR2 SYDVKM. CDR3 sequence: CASSFPAALGYEQYF. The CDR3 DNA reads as TGTGCCAGCAGTTTTCCGGCAGCGTTAGGGTACGAGCAGTACTTC.

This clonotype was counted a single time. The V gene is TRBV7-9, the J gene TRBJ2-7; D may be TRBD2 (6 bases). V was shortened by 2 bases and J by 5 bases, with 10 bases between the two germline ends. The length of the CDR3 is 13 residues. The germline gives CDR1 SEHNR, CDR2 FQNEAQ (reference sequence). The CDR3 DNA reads TGTGCCAGCAGCTTAAGCGGGCCCCACGAGCAGTACTTC. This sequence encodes CASSLSGPHEQYF.

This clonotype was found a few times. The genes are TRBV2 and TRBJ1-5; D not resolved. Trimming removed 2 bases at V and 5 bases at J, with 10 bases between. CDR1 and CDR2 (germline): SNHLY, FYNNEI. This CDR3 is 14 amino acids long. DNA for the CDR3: TGTGCCAGCAGTGAATCGAGGAAAGATCAGCCCCAGCATTTT. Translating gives CASSESRKDQPQHF.

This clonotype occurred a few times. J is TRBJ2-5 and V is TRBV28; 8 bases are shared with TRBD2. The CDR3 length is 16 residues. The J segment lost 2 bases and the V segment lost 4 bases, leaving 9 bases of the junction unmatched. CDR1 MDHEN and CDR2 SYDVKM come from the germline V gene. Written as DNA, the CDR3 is TGTGCCAGCAGTTCACTACTAGCGGAGTCACAAGAGACCCAGTACTTC. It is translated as CASSSLLAESQETQYF.

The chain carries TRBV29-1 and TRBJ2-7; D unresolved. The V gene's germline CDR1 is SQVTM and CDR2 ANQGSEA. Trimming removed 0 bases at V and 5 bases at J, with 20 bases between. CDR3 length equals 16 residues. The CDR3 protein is CSVEDPGSQKANEQYF. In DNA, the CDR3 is TGCAGCGTTGAAGATCCAGGATCCCAGAAAGCGAACGAGCAGTACTTC.

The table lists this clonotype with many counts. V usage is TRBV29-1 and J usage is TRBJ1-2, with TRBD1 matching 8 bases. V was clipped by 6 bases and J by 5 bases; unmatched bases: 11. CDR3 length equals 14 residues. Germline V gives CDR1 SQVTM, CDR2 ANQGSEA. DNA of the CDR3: TGCAGCGTGGCTCTCCCGGGACAGGCTTATGGCTACACCTTC. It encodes CSVALPGQAYGYTF.

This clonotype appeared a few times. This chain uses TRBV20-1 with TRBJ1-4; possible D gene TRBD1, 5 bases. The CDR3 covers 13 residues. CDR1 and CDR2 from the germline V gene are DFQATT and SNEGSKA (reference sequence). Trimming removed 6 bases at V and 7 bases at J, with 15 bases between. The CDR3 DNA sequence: TGCAGTGCCTGGGACCTCGCCGGTGAAAAACTGTTTTTT. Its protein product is CSAWDLAGEKLFF.

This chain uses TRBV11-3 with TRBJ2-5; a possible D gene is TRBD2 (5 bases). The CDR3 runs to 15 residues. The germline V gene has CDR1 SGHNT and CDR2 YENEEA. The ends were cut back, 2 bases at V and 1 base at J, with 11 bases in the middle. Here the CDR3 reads CASSLREGGQETQYF. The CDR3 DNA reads TGTGCCAGCAGCTTACGTGAAGGAGGCCAAGAGACCCAGTACTTC.

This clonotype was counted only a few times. The CDR3 loop is CSVVRDLITEAFF. CDR3 nucleotide sequence: TGCAGCGTCGTGAGGGACCTAATCACTGAAGCTTTCTTT. The chain links TRBV29-1 to TRBJ1-1; a possible D gene is TRBD1 (5 bases). CDR3 length equals 13 residues. CDR1 is SQVTM, CDR2 ANQGSEA, per germline. V was clipped by 6 bases and J by 4 bases, with 15 bases between them.

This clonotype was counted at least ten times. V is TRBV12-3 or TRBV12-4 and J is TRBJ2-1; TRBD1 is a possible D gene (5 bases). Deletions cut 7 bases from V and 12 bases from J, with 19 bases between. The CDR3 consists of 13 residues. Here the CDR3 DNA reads TGTGCCAGCACTTACGCGACAGACTCTCTGCAGTTCTTC. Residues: CASTYATDSLQFF.

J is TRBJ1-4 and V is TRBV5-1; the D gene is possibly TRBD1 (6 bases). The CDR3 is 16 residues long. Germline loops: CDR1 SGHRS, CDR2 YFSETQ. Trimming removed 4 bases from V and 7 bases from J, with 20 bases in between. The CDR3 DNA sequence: TGCGCCAGCAGCCGCACGGCGGTGGGGGGCCTTGAAAAACTGTTTTTT. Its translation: CASSRTAVGGLEKLFF.

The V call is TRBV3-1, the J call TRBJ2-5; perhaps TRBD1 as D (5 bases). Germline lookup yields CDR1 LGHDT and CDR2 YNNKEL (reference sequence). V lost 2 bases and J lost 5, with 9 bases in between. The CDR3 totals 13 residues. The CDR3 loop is CASSQTGLETQYF. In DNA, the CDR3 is TGTGCCAGCAGCCAAACAGGTTTGGAGACCCAGTACTTC.

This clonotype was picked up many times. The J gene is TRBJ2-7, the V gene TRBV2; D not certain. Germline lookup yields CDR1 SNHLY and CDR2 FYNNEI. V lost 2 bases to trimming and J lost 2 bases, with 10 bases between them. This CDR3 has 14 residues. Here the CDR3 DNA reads TGTGCCAGCAGTGAACTACAGACCGCCTACGAGCAGTACTTC. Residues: CASSELQTAYEQYF. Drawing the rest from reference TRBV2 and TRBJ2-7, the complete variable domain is EPEVTQTPSHQVTQMGQEVILRCVPISNHLYFYWYRQILGQKVEFLVSFYNNEISEKSEIFDDQFSVERPDGSNFTLKIRSTKLEDSAMYFCASSELQTAYEQYFGPGTRLTVT.

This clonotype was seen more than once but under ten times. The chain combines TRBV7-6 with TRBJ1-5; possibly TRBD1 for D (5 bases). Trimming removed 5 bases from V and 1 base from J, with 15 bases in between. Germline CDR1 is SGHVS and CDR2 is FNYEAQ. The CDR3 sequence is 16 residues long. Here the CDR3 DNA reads TGTGCCAGCAGCCTGGGACTCCGAGGCAGCAATCAGCCCCAGCATTTT. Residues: CASSLGLRGSNQPQHF.

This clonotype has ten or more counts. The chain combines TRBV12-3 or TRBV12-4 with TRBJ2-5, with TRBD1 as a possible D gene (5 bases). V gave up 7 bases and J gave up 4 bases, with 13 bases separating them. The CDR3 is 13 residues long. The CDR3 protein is CASKQGVVETQYF. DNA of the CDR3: TGTGCCAGCAAGCAGGGTGTGGTAGAGACCCAGTACTTC.

The CDR3 spells CASTLLAAKNIQYF. The DNA for the CDR3 is TGTGCCAGCACCTTACTAGCCGCCAAAAACATTCAGTACTTC. The genes are TRBV12-3 or TRBV12-4 and TRBJ2-4; TRBD2 might be the D (6 bases). The CDR3 contains 14 residues. V shed 7 bases and J shed 1 base, with 11 bases lying between them.

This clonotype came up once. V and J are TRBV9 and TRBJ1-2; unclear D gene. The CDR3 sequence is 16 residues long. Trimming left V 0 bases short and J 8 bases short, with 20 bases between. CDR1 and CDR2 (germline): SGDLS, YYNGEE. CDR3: CASSVAGTDAGRGYTF. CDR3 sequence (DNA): TGTGCCAGCAGCGTAGCTGGAACAGACGCGGGTCGAGGCTACACCTTC.

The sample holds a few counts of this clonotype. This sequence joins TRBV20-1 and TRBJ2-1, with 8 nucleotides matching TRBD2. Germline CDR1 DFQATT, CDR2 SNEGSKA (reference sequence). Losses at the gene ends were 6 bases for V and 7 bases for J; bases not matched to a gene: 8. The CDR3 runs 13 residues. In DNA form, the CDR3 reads TGCAGTGCGGACCTTGGCGGGAGGAATGAGCAGTTCTTC. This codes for CSADLGGRNEQFF.

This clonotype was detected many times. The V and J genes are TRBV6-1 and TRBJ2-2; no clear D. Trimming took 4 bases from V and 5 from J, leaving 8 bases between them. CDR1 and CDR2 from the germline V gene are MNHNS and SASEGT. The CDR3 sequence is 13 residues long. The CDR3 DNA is TGTGCCAGCAGTGTTGCCGCTACCGGGGAGCTGTTTTTT. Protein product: CASSVAATGELFF.

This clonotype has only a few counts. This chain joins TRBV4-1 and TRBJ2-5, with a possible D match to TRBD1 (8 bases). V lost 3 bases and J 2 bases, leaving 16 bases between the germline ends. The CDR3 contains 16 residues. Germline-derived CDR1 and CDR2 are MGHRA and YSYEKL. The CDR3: CASSQGTGLVQETQYF. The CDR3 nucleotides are TGCGCCAGCAGCCAGGGGACAGGACTAGTACAAGAGACCCAGTACTTC.

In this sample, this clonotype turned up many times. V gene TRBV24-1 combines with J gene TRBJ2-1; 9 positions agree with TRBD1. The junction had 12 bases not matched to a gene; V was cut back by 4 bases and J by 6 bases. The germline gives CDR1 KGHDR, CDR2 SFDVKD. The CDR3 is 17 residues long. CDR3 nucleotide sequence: TGTGCCACCAGTGACCCCCGACAGGGGGGTCCCTCCAATGAGCAGTTCTTC. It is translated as CATSDPRQGGPSNEQFF.

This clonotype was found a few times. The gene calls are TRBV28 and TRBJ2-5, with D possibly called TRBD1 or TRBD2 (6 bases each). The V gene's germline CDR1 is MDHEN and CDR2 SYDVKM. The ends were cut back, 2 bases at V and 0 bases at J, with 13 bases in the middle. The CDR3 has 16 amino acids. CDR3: CASSLLGGNHQETQYF. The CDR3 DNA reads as TGTGCCAGCAGTTTACTGGGGGGCAACCACCAAGAGACCCAGTACTTC.

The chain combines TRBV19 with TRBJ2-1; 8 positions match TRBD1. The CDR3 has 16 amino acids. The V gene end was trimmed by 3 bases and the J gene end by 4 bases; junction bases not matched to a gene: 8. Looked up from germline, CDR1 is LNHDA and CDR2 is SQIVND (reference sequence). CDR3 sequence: CASSIPRDRLYNEQFF. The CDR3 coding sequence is TGTGCCAGTAGTATCCCCCGGGACAGGCTATACAATGAGCAGTTCTTC.

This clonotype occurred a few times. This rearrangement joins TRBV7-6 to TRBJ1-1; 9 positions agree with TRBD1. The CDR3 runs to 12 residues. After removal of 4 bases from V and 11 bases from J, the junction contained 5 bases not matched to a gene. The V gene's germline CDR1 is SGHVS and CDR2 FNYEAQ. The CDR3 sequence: CASSSRTGDAFF. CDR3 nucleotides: TGTGCCAGCAGCTCCCGGACAGGGGACGCTTTCTTT.

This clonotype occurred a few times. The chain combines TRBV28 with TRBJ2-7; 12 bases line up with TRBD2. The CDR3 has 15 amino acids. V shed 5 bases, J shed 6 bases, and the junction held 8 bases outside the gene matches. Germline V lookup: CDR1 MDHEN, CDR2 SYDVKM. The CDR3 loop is CASSPTSGRGIEQYF. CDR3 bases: TGTGCCAGCAGTCCGACTAGCGGGAGAGGTATCGAGCAGTACTTC.

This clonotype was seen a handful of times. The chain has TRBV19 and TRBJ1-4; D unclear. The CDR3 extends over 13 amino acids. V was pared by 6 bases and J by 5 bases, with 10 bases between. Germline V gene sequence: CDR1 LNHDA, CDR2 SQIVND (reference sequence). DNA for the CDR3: TGTGCCAGTAGGCCCCGGGCAAATGAAAAACTGTTTTTT. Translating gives CASRPRANEKLFF. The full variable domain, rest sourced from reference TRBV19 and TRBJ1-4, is DGGITQSPKYLFRKEGQNVTLSCEQNLNHDAMYWYRQDPGQGLRLIYYSQIVNDFQKGDIAEGYSVSREKKESFPLTVTSAQKNPTAFYLCASRPRANEKLFFGSGTQLSVL.

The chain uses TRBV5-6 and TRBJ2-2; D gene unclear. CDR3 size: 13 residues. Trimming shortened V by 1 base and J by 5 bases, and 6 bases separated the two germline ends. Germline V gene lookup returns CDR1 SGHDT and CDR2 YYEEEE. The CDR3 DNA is TGTGCCAGCAGCTTGTTAAGGACCGGGGAGCTGTTTTTT. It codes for CASSLLRTGELFF.